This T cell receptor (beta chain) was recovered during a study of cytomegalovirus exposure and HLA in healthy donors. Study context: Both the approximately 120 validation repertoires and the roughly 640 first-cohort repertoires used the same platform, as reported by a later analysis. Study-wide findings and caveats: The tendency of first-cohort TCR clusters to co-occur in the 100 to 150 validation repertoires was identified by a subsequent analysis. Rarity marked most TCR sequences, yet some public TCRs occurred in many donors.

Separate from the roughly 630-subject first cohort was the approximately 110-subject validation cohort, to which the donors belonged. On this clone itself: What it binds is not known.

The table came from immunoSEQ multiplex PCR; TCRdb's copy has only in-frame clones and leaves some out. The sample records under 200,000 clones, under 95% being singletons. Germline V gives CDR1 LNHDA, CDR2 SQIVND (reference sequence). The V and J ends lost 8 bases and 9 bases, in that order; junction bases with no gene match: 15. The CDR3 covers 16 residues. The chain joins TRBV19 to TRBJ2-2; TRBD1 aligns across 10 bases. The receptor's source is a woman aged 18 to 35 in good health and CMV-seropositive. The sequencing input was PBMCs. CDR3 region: CASDGQGVSTSRELFF. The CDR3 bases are TGTGCCAGTGACGGACAGGGGGTTTCGACTAGCAGGGAGCTGTTTTTT.